This TCR beta chain was sequenced during a study of T cell responses to AZD1222 COVID-19 vaccine. About the research overall: Second doses at about 4 or about 12 weeks were pooled. The study's findings and limits: Two doses of AZD1222 preceded a rise in Spike-specific TCR breadth and depth. Unmutated regions of variants are reportedly targeted by nearly half of spike-specific TCRs.

Using immunoSEQ multiplex PCR, the repertoire was profiled, and TCRdb retains in-frame clones only, with some absent. Among 120,000 or so clones listed, more than 70% were seen once. Note on this clone: The target antigen is unknown.

From germline, CDR1 is LGHDT and CDR2 YNNKEL (reference sequence). V was clipped by 0 bases and J by 9 bases, with 8 bases between them. This CDR3 has 12 amino acids. The starting material was peripheral blood, obtained on day 0 of AZD1222 vaccination. The origin of this receptor is an adult in good health. This rearrangement joins TRBV3-1 (or the pseudogene TRBV3-2) to TRBJ2-5, with D perhaps matching TRBD2 (5 bases). CDR3 bases: TGTGCCAGCAGCCAAGAGGGCGGGCCCCAGTACTTC. Protein product: CASSQEGGPQYF.